The TCR beta chain described here comes from a study of PD-L1 blockade in urothelial cancer. Across the whole study: Starting at some point between 2014 and 2015, patients were given atezolizumab (1,200 mg intravenously every 3 weeks). About 85% of the 29 patients were males with bladder-origin urothelial cancer.

Documented time point: pretreatment peripheral blood. The study collected 1 to 8 samples per patient, pretreatment and on-treatment. The CDR3 covers 14 residues. Trimming at V came to 4 bases and at J to 6 bases, leaving 7 bases not matched to a gene. In germline, CDR1 is SGHRS, CDR2 YFSETQ. TCRdb keeps only in-frame clones here, not all; method: immunoSEQ multiplex PCR. The sample lists about 93,000 clones, 90% occurring once. The rearrangement links TRBV5-1 to TRBJ2-3, with 8 nucleotides matching TRBD1. The receptor comes from a man in his 60s with urothelial cancer. Sequences were derived from PBMCs, sampled around atezolizumab (anti-PD-L1) treatment. The CDR3 DNA reads as TGCGCCAGCAGCGGGGGACAGGTAGACGATACGCAGTATTTT. Translating it yields CASSGGQVDDTQYF.